The present TCR beta chain was sequenced within a study of radiotherapy plus CTLA-4 blockade in lung cancer. The study's findings and limits: Blood-borne expansion of tumor-derived TCR clones followed radiotherapy plus ipilimumab. Reports state that early shifts in blood T cell clones, with interferon-beta, best predicted response.

Sequencing used immunoSEQ multiplex PCR; TCRdb keeps in-frame clones, though not all of them. The sample yields about 98,000 clones, just over 85% seen once. Regarding this clone: Its specificity is not known.

Germline V CDR1 and CDR2: SGHTA, FQGNSA. With 5 bases clipped from V and 3 bases from J, the junction kept 15 bases outside the gene matches. CDR3 size: 17 residues. This specimen consisted of peripheral blood, obtained from a patient treated with radiotherapy plus ipilimumab. This chain joins TRBV7-2 and TRBJ1-2, with TRBD1 matching 7 bases. The origin of this receptor is a human donor with non-small cell lung cancer that progressed on radiotherapy plus ipilimumab. Here the CDR3 DNA reads TGTGCCAGCAGCCCAGGGGCGGGACAGCAATATTACTATGGCTACACCTTC. It specifies CASSPGAGQQYYYGYTF. Full variable domain (rest looked up from reference TRBV7-2 and TRBJ1-2): GAGVSQSPSNKVTEKGKDVELRCDPISGHTALYWYRQSLGQGLEFLIYFQGNSAPDKSGLPSDRFSAERTGGSVSTLTIQRTQQEDSAVYLCASSPGAGQQYYYGYTFGSGTRLTVV.